These 5 T cell receptor beta chains were all obtained from the same sample, sequenced in a study of control samples from healthy donors and cancer patients. Using immunoSEQ multiplex PCR, the repertoire was profiled, and TCRdb retains in-frame clones only, with some absent. This table holds about 160,000 clones, roughly 94% found once. The sequencing input was blood. Receptors originate from a woman aged 40 to 49 in good health.

The chain is built from TRBV2 and TRBJ2-7, with 8 positions matching TRBD1. The germline CDR1 and CDR2 sequences are SNHLY and FYNNEI. The CDR3 has 16 residues. V trimming: 6 bases; J trimming: 4 bases; junction bases outside the gene matches: 14. In DNA, the CDR3 is TGTGCCAGCAGGCTAGGACAGGGTTCTGATGGGTACGAGCAGTACTTC. Its protein is CASRLGQGSDGYEQYF. The full variable domain, in which reference TRBV2 and TRBJ2-7 provide the parts outside the CDR3, is EPEVTQTPSHQVTQMGQEVILRCVPISNHLYFYWYRQILGQKVEFLVSFYNNEISEKSEIFDDQFSVERPDGSNFTLKIRSTKLEDSAMYFCASRLGQGSDGYEQYFGPGTRLTVT.

For the CDR3, the DNA is TGTGCCAGCAGCGTAGGAGGGGGGGATGAAAAACTGTTTTTT. This encodes CASSVGGGDEKLFF. V and J are TRBV9 and TRBJ1-4, with D tentatively TRBD1 (6 bases). Germline loops: CDR1 SGDLS, CDR2 YYNGEE. This CDR3 comprises 14 residues. Trimming stripped 0 bases from V and 6 bases from J, with 9 bases between.

The V call is TRBV11-3, the J call TRBJ2-3; TRBD2 aligns across 10 bases. In germline, CDR1 is SGHNT, CDR2 YENEEA. The CDR3 extends over 16 amino acids. V lost 5 bases to trimming and J lost 1 base; unmatched junction nucleotides: 6. CDR3 DNA: TGTGCCAGCAGCCTGGGGACTAGCGACCGCACAGATACGCAGTATTTT. Translation gives CASSLGTSDRTDTQYF.

V gene TRBV6-1 combines with J gene TRBJ1-2; no firm D call. This CDR3 spans 15 amino acids. The germline V gene encodes CDR1 MNHNS and CDR2 SASEGT. V dropped 3 bases and J dropped 0 bases, with 11 bases sitting between them. CDR3 nucleotide sequence: TGTGCCAGCAGTGACCGAGGGATAACTAACTATGGCTACACCTTC. Translation: CASSDRGITNYGYTF.

The sample holds one count of this clone. V and J are TRBV9 and TRBJ1-6; D gene uncertain. Germline values: CDR1 SGDLS, CDR2 YYNGEE. The CDR3 spans 15 residues. The V and J ends lost 0 bases and 6 bases respectively, with 10 bases between them. CDR3 in amino acids: CASSVDGPSNSPLHF. Written as DNA, the CDR3 is TGTGCCAGCAGCGTAGACGGACCTAGTAATTCACCCCTCCACTTT.